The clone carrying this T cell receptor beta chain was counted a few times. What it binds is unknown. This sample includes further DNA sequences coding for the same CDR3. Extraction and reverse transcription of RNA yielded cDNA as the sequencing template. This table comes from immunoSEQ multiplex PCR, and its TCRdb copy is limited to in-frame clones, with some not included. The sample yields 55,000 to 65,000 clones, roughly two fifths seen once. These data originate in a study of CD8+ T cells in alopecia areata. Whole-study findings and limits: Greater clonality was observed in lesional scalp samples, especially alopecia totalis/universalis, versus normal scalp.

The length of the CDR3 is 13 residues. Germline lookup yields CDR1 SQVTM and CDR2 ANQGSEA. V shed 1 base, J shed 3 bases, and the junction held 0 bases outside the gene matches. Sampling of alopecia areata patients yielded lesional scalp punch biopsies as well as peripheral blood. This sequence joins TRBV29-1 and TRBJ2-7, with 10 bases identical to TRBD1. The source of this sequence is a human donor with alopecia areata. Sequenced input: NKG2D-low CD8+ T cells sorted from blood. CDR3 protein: CSVEGTGGYEQYF. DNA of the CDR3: TGCAGCGTTGAAGGGACAGGGGGCTACGAGCAGTACTTC.